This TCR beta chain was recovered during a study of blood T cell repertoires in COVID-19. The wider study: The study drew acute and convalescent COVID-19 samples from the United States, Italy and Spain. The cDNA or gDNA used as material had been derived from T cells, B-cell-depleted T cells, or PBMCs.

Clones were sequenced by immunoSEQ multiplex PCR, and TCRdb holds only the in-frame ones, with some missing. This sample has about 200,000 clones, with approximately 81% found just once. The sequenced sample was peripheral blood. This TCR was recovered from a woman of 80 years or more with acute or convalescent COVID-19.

DNA of the CDR3: TGTGCCAGCAGTTACCGGGCAGGGGTTGCTGGAAACACCATATATTTT. Translated: CASSYRAGVAGNTIYF. The chain employs TRBV6-5 and TRBJ1-3; perhaps TRBD1 as D (6 bases). The CDR3 has 16 amino acids. Trimming removed 2 bases from V and 2 bases from J, with 13 bases in between. CDR1 MNHEY and CDR2 SVGAGI come from the germline V gene.